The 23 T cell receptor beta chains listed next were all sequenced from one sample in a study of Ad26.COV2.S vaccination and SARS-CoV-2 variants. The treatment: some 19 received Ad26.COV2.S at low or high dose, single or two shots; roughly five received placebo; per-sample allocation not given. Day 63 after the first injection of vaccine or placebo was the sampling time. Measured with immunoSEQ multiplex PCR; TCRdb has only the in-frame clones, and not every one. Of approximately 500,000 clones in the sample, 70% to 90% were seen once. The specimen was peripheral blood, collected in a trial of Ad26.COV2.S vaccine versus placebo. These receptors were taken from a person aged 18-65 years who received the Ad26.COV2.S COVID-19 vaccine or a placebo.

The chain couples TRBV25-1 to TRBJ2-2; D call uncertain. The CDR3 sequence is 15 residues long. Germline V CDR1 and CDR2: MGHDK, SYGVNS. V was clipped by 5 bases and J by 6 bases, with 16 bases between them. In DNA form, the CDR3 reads TGTGCCAGCAGTAAATTCTCCGCAGCGCCCGGGGAGCTGTTTTTT. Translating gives CASSKFSAAPGELFF.

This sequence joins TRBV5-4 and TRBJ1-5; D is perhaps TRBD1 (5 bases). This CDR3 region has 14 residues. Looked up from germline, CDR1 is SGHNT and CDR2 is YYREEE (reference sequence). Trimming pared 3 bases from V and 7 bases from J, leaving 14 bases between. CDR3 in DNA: TGTGCCAGCAGCTCGGGGGGAATGTACCAGCCCCAGCATTTT. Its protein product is CASSSGGMYQPQHF.

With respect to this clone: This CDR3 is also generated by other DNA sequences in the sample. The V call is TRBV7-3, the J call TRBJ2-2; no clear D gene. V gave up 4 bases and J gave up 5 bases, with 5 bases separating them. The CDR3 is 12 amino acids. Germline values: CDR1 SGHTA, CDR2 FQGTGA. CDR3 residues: CASSSYTGELFF. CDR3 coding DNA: TGTGCCAGCAGCTCCTATACCGGGGAGCTGTTTTTT. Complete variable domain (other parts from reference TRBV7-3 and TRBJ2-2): GAGVSQTPSNKVTEKGKYVELRCDPISGHTALYWYRQSLGQGPEFLIYFQGTGAADDSGLPNDRFFAVRPEGSVSTLKIQRTERGDSAVYLCASSSYTGELFFGEGSRLTVL.

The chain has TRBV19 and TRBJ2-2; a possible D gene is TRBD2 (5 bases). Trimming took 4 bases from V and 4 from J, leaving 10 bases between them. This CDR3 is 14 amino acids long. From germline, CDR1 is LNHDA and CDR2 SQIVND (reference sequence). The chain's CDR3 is CASSRGVSTGELFF. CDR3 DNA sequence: TGTGCCAGTAGTAGGGGAGTAAGCACCGGGGAGCTGTTTTTT.

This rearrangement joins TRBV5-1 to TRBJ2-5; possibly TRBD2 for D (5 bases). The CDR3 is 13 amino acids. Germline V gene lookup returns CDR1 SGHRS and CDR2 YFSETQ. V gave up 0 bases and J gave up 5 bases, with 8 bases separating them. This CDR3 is CASSLGLRETQYF. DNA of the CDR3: TGCGCCAGCAGCTTGGGACTAAGGGAGACCCAGTACTTC.

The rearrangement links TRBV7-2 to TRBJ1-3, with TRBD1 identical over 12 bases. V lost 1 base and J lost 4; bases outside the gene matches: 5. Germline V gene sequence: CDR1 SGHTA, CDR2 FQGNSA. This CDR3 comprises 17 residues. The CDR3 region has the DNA TGTGCCAGCAGCTTAGGCAGGGGGACAGGGGGCGGAAACACCATATATTTT. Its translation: CASSLGRGTGGGNTIYF.

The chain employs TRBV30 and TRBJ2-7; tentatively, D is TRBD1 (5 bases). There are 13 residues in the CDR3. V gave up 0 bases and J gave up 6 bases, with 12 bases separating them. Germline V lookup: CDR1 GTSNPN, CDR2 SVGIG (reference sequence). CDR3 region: CAWSVGGRVEQYF. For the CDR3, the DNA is TGTGCCTGGAGTGTAGGTGGCAGGGTCGAGCAGTACTTC.

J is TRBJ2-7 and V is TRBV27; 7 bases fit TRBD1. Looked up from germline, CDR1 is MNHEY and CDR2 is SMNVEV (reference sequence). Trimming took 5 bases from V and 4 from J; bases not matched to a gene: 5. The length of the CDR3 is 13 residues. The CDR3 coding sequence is TGTGCCAGCAGTCCGGGACAGATTTACGAGCAGTACTTC. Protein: CASSPGQIYEQYF.

The CDR3 nucleotides are TGTGCCAGCAGCCGGACTAGCGGAAGACAAGAGACCCAGTACTTC. Its translation: CASSRTSGRQETQYF. V and J are TRBV27 and TRBJ2-5; TRBD2 agrees at 10 bases. Germline V gene lookup returns CDR1 MNHEY and CDR2 SMNVEV (reference sequence). V trimming: 6 bases; J trimming: 2 bases; junction bases outside the gene matches: 6. This CDR3 is built from 15 residues.

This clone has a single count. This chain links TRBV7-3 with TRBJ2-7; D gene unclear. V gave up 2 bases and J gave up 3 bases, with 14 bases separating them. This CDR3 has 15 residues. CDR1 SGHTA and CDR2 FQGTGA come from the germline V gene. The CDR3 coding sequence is TGTGCCAGCAGCTTACATGGGCCGGCCGGCTACGAGCAGTACTTC. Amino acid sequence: CASSLHGPAGYEQYF.

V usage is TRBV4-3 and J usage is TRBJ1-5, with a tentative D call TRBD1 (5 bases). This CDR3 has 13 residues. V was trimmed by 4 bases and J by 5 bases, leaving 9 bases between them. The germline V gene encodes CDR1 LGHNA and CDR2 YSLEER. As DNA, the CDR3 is TGCGCCAGCAGCCGGAGGGGAGATCAGCCCCAGCATTTT. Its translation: CASSRRGDQPQHF.

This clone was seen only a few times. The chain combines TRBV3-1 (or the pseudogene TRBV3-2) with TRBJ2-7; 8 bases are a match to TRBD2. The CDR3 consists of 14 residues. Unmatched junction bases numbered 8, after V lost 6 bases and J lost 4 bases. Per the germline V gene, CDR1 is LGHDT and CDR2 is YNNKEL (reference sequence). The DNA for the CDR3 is TGTGCCAGCAGACGGACTAGCCTCTCATACGAGCAGTACTTC. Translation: CASRRTSLSYEQYF.

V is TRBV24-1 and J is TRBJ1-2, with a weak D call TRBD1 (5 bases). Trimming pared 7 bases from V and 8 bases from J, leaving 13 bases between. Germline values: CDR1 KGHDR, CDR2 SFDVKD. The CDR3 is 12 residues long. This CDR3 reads CATRDSSEGYTF. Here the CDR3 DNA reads TGTGCCACCAGAGACAGTTCAGAAGGCTACACCTTC.

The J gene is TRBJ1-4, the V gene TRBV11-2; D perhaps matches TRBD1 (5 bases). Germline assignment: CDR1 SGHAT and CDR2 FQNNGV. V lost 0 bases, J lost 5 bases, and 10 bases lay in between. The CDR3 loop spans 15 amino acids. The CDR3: CASSLEGGTNEKLFF. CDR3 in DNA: TGTGCCAGCAGCTTAGAGGGGGGTACGAATGAAAAACTGTTTTTT.

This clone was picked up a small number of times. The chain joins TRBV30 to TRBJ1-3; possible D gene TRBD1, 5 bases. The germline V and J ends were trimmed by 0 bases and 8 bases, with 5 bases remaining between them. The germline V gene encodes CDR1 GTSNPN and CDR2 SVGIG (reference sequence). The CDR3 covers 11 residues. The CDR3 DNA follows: TGTGCCTGGAGTGTAGGGGACACCATATATTTT. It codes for CAWSVGDTIYF.

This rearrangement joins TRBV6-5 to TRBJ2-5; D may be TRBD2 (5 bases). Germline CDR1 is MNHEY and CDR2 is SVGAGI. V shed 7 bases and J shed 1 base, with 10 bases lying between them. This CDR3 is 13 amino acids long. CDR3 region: CASKRTLQETQYF. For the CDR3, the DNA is TGTGCCAGCAAAAGGACTCTCCAAGAGACCCAGTACTTC.

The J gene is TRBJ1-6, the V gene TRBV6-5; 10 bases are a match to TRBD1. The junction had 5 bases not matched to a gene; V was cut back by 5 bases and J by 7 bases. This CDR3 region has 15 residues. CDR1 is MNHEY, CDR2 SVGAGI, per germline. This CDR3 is CASSTRTGGNSPLHF. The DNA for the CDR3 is TGTGCCAGCAGTACGCGGACAGGGGGGAATTCACCCCTCCACTTT.

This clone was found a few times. This CDR3 reads CASSPPSPGRLGEQYF. CDR3 nucleotides: TGTGCCAGCAGCCCACCCTCCCCGGGGAGGCTGGGGGAGCAGTACTTC. The chain joins TRBV7-9 to TRBJ2-7; TRBD2 is a possible D gene (6 bases). Germline V gene lookup returns CDR1 SEHNR and CDR2 FQNEAQ (reference sequence). Trimming pared 5 bases from V and 7 bases from J, leaving 24 bases between. The CDR3 runs 16 residues.

The DNA of the CDR3 is TGTGCCAGCACTCTCCCAGATAACTATGGCTACACCTTC. This codes for CASTLPDNYGYTF. The chain joins TRBV6-5 to TRBJ1-2; D is unclear. Trimming stripped 7 bases from V and 1 base from J, with 10 bases between. This CDR3 has 13 residues. Germline loops: CDR1 MNHEY, CDR2 SVGAGI.

The CDR3 here is CAWSGTSYGRREQYF. DNA of the CDR3: TGTGCCTGGAGTGGGACTAGCTACGGGAGGCGCGAGCAGTACTTC. The genes are TRBV30 and TRBJ2-7, with 8 bases identical to TRBD2. Germline V lookup: CDR1 GTSNPN, CDR2 SVGIG (reference sequence). CDR3 length equals 15 residues. The V gene end was trimmed by 1 base and the J gene end by 6 bases; junction bases not matched to a gene: 11.

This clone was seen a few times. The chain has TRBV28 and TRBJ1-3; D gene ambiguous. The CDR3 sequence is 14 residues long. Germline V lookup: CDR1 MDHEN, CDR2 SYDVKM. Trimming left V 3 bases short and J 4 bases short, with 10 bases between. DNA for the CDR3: TGTGCCAGCAGTTTGTACCAGAGGGGAAACACCATATATTTT. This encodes CASSLYQRGNTIYF.

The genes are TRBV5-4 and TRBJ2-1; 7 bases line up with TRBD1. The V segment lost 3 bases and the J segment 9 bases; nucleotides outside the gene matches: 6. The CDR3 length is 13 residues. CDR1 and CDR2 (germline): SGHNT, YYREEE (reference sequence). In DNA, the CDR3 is TGTGCCAGCAGCTCCAAAGGGGGCCTTGAGCAGTTCTTC. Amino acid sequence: CASSSKGGLEQFF.

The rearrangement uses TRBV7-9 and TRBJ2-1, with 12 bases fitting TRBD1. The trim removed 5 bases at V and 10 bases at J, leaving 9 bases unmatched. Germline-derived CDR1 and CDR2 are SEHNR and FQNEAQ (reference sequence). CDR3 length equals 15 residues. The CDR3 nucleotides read TGTGCCAGCAGCGCCTGGGGACAGGGGGCGCAGGAGCAGTTCTTC. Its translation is CASSAWGQGAQEQFF.